These 29 T cell receptor beta chains were sequenced from one sample in a study of blood T cell repertoires in COVID-19. Generated by immunoSEQ multiplex PCR, the TCRdb table keeps only in-frame clones and is missing some. The table includes approximately 140,000 clones, approximately 83% detected once. The specimen sequenced was peripheral blood. The receptor set was obtained from a man between 65 and 85 years old with acute or convalescent COVID-19.

The chain couples TRBV24-1 to TRBJ2-1; 13 bases fit TRBD2. J lost 5 bases, V lost 3 bases, and 9 bases had no gene match. Germline CDR1 is KGHDR and CDR2 is SFDVKD. CDR3 size: 18 residues. The CDR3 nucleotides read TGTGCCACCAGTGATCCCTTGAGGGGACTAGCGGGAAACAATGAGCAGTTCTTC. Translation: CATSDPLRGLAGNNEQFF.

The gene calls are TRBV11-1 and TRBJ2-2; TRBD1 aligns across 7 bases. Unmatched junction bases numbered 5, after V lost 5 bases and J lost 2 bases. Germline V gene sequence: CDR1 SGHAT, CDR2 FQDESV (reference sequence). CDR3 length equals 15 residues. The CDR3 here is CASSQGQLNTGELFF. The CDR3 DNA is TGTGCCAGCAGCCAGGGACAGCTAAACACCGGGGAGCTGTTTTTT. Complete variable domain (other parts from reference TRBV11-1 and TRBJ2-2): EAEVAQSPRYKITEKSQAVAFWCDPISGHATLYWYRQILGQGPELLVQFQDESVVDDSQLPKDRFSAERLKGVDSTLKIQPAELGDSAMYLCASSQGQLNTGELFFGEGSRLTVL.

Comments on this clone: Sequence at one end of the junction differs from germline and may be a read error. This chain links TRBV14 with TRBJ2-3; D may be TRBD2 (6 bases). The CDR3 extends over 16 amino acids. CDR1 is SGHDN, CDR2 FVKESK, per germline. The CDR3 DNA follows: TGTGCCAGCAGCCAAGCCCGGGACTGGGACCACAGATACGCAGTATTT. This translates into CASSQARDWDHRYAVF.

The chain is built from TRBV6-5 and TRBJ1-4; TRBD1 matches 7 bases. Germline CDR1 reads MNHEY; CDR2 reads SVGAGI. V dropped 6 bases and J dropped 8; count of bases not matched to a gene: 0. The CDR3 extends over 11 amino acids. The CDR3 loop reads CASRDREKLFF. DNA for the CDR3: TGTGCCAGCAGGGACAGGGAAAAACTGTTTTTT.

V and J are TRBV25-1 and TRBJ1-2; D is possibly TRBD1 (6 bases). CDR1 is MGHDK, CDR2 SYGVNS, per germline. CDR3 size: 13 residues. Trimming pared 6 bases from V and 6 bases from J, leaving 14 bases between. CDR3 region: CASRGTSPNGYTF. CDR3 nucleotide sequence: TGTGCCAGCAGGGGGACATCCCCAAATGGCTACACCTTC.

This sequence joins TRBV12-3 or TRBV12-4 and TRBJ1-2; no clear D gene. The CDR3 length is 12 residues. Trimming stripped 6 bases from V and 4 bases from J, with 9 bases between. This CDR3 reads CASSRGSYGYTF. The CDR3 nucleotides read TGTGCCAGCAGCCGGGGAAGCTATGGCTACACCTTC.

The chain uses TRBV5-4 and TRBJ1-2, with D possibly TRBD1 on 5 matching bases. The germline V and J ends were trimmed by 2 bases and 8 bases, with 10 bases remaining between them. Germline CDR1 reads SGHNT; CDR2 reads YYREEE (reference sequence). The CDR3 has 12 residues. CDR3 amino acids: CASSLLQGGYTF. As DNA, the CDR3 is TGTGCCAGCAGCTTACTCCAGGGAGGCTACACCTTC. Full variable domain (outside the CDR3, taken from reference TRBV5-4 and TRBJ1-2): ETGVTQSPTHLIKTRGQQVTLRCSSQSGHNTVSWYQQALGQGPQFIFQYYREEENGRGNFPPRFSGLQFPNYSSELNVNALELDDSALYLCASSLLQGGYTFGSGTRLTVV.

The chain uses TRBV9 and TRBJ2-1, with D perhaps TRBD2 (7 bases). The CDR3 runs 16 residues. Germline loops: CDR1 SGDLS, CDR2 YYNGEE. V lost 0 bases and J 6 bases, leaving 16 bases between the germline ends. The CDR3 loop is CASSVATGGLGNEQFF. The CDR3 region has the DNA TGTGCCAGCAGCGTAGCTACGGGGGGCCTGGGCAATGAGCAGTTCTTC.

There are a few counts of this clone. The chain is built from TRBV2 and TRBJ2-2; 9 bases are a match to TRBD1. The CDR3 is 16 amino acids. J gave up 6 bases and V 3 bases, and 8 bases lay outside the gene matches. CDR1 is SNHLY, CDR2 FYNNEI, per germline. The CDR3 here is CASSERGTGFAGELFF. CDR3 nucleotides: TGTGCCAGCAGTGAGCGGGGGACAGGGTTCGCCGGGGAGCTGTTTTTT.

The rearrangement joins TRBV10-3 to TRBJ1-1; D possibly corresponds to TRBD1 (6 bases). The CDR3 has 14 amino acids. Trimming shortened V by 6 bases and J by 0 bases, and 11 bases separated the two germline ends. Germline CDR1 and CDR2: ENHRY and SYGVKD. The CDR3 protein is CAIRDSGLNTEAFF. CDR3 nucleotides: TGTGCCATCAGGGACAGCGGACTGAACACTGAAGCTTTCTTT.

This chain links TRBV14 with TRBJ2-5; D gene ambiguous. Germline CDR1 SGHDN, CDR2 FVKESK. The CDR3 is 14 residues long. Trimming took off 0 bases at V and 4 bases at J, with 9 bases between the two ends. The CDR3 DNA is TGTGCCAGCAGCCAAGACTTGTTCGGAGAGACCCAGTACTTC. It translates to CASSQDLFGETQYF. The entire variable domain, with the rest obtained from reference TRBV14 and TRBJ2-5, is as follows: EAGVTQFPSHSVIEKGQTVTLRCDPISGHDNLYWYRRVMGKEIKFLLHFVKESKQDESGMPNNRFLAERTGGTYSTLKVQPAELEDSGVYFCASSQDLFGETQYFGPGTRLLVL.

On this clone: Other DNA sequences of this sample code for an identical CDR3. This rearrangement joins TRBV7-3 to TRBJ2-3, with 11 positions matching TRBD2. This CDR3 region has 14 residues. J lost 5 bases, V lost 2 bases, and 0 bases had no gene match. The germline CDR1 and CDR2 sequences are SGHTA and FQGTGA. Written as DNA, the CDR3 is TGTGCCAGCAGCTTAGGACTAGCGGGAGATACGCAGTATTTT. Translation: CASSLGLAGDTQYF.

The rearrangement uses TRBV7-9 and TRBJ2-5; 10 bases map to TRBD1. This CDR3 comprises 15 residues. CDR1 SEHNR and CDR2 FQNEAQ come from the germline V gene (reference sequence). Unmatched junction bases numbered 4, after V lost 5 bases and J lost 1 base. CDR3 region: CASSPTGGFQETQYF. The CDR3 DNA sequence: TGTGCCAGCAGCCCGACAGGGGGCTTCCAAGAGACCCAGTACTTC.

The V and J genes are TRBV29-1 and TRBJ2-6; TRBD1 might be the D (5 bases). Germline lookup yields CDR1 SQVTM and CDR2 ANQGSEA. The V end lost 7 bases, the J end lost 3 bases, and 10 bases lay between the germline ends. CDR3 length: 13 residues. The CDR3 region has the DNA TGCAGCGCCACAGGTTTTGGGGCCAACGTCCTGACTTTC. Its translation is CSATGFGANVLTF.

This clone was found a few times. CDR3 DNA sequence: TGTGCCAGCAGCCCCGGGACAGGGGATAGGGAAAAACTGTTTTTT. Its protein product is CASSPGTGDREKLFF. The chain combines TRBV7-8 with TRBJ1-4; 10 nucleotides match TRBD1. CDR1 SGHVS and CDR2 FQNEAQ come from the germline V gene. Trimming at V came to 5 bases and at J to 8 bases, leaving 8 bases not matched to a gene. This CDR3 spans 15 amino acids.

As DNA, the CDR3 is TGCGCCAGCAGCCAGGGACTAGCGGGAGGGAGGGAGACCCAGTACTTC. Its translation: CASSQGLAGGRETQYF. The chain combines TRBV5-1 with TRBJ2-5; the match to TRBD2 covers 16 bases. CDR3 length: 16 residues. J lost 5 bases, V lost 4 bases, and 5 bases had no gene match. Germline CDR1 SGHRS, CDR2 YFSETQ.

The rearrangement links TRBV11-3 to TRBJ2-3, with TRBD2 matching over 13 bases. This CDR3 is 18 amino acids long. After removal of 4 bases from V and 1 base from J, the junction contained 8 bases not matched to a gene. Germline-derived CDR1 and CDR2 are SGHNT and YENEEA. CDR3 nucleotides: TGTGCCAGCAGCTCCCGGACTAGCGGGAGTAAAGGCACAGATACGCAGTATTTT. Translated, it gives CASSSRTSGSKGTDTQYF.

The rearrangement uses TRBV18 and TRBJ2-2, with 9 bases aligning to TRBD2. CDR1 is KGHSH and CDR2 is LQKENI in the germline V gene. After removal of 3 bases from V and 5 bases from J, the junction contained 1 base not matched to a gene. This CDR3 has 14 residues. The CDR3, as DNA: TGTGCCAGCTCACCGGCGGGAGGGACCGGGGAGCTGTTTTTT. It translates to CASSPAGGTGELFF.

The chain uses TRBV20-1 and TRBJ2-7, with D maybe TRBD2 (5 bases). Germline values: CDR1 DFQATT, CDR2 SNEGSKA (reference sequence). The germline V and J ends were trimmed by 7 bases and 0 bases, with 7 bases remaining between them. This CDR3 comprises 11 residues. The CDR3 nucleotides are TGCAGTGGCGGGTCCTCCTACGAGCAGTACTTC. It yields the protein CSGGSSYEQYF.

The chain employs TRBV19 and TRBJ2-5, with 10 positions matching TRBD1. CDR3 size: 12 residues. The V gene end was trimmed by 10 bases and the J gene end by 4 bases; junction bases not matched to a gene: 3. Germline values: CDR1 LNHDA, CDR2 SQIVND (reference sequence). The CDR3 sequence is CATGTGVETQYF. The CDR3 nucleotides are TGTGCCACCGGGACAGGGGTAGAGACCCAGTACTTC.

The V call is TRBV15, the J call TRBJ2-1; a possible D gene is TRBD2 (6 bases). V was cut by 0 bases and J by 2 bases, with 11 bases left in between. The CDR3 has 16 amino acids. The germline gives CDR1 LNHNV, CDR2 YYDKDF (reference sequence). CDR3 in DNA: TGTGCCACCAGCAGAGAGAAAGGAGGGGCCTACAATGAGCAGTTCTTC. It encodes CATSREKGGAYNEQFF.

The chain uses TRBV7-9 and TRBJ2-3; TRBD1 might be the D (5 bases). This CDR3 is built from 15 residues. Trimming shortened V by 0 bases and J by 2 bases, and 9 bases separated the two germline ends. The germline gives CDR1 SEHNR, CDR2 FQNEAQ (reference sequence). CDR3 nucleotides: TGTGCCAGCAGCTTAGCGACAGACATCACAGATACGCAGTATTTT. Protein: CASSLATDITDTQYF.

The DNA for the CDR3 is TGTGCCAGCAGCCTCAACAGGGCCACTGAAGCTTTCTTT. Translation gives CASSLNRATEAFF. The chain is built from TRBV7-9 and TRBJ1-1; D possibly corresponds to TRBD1 (6 bases). V was shortened by 5 bases and J by 4 bases, with 11 bases between the two germline ends. Germline loops: CDR1 SEHNR, CDR2 FQNEAQ (reference sequence). The CDR3 contains 13 residues.

V usage is TRBV28 and J usage is TRBJ1-5; 9 bases are shared with TRBD1. Germline V gives CDR1 MDHEN, CDR2 SYDVKM. The CDR3 runs 14 residues. Losses at the gene ends were 2 bases for V and 7 bases for J; bases not matched to a gene: 3. CDR3 nucleotide sequence: TGTGCCAGCAGTTTAGACAGGGGGGGGCAGCCCCAGCATTTT. As protein: CASSLDRGGQPQHF. The full variable domain, rest sourced from reference TRBV28 and TRBJ1-5, is DVKVTQSSRYLVKRTGEKVFLECVQDMDHENMFWYRQDPGLGLRLIYFSYDVKMKEKGDIPEGYSVSREKKERFSLILESASTNQTSMYLCASSLDRGGQPQHFGDGTRLSIL.

This sequence joins TRBV4-3 and TRBJ2-3, with D hard to call. V was pared by 0 bases and J by 1 base, with 5 bases between. Looked up from germline, CDR1 is LGHNA and CDR2 is YSLEER. The CDR3 consists of 14 residues. The CDR3 DNA sequence: TGCGCCAGCAGCCAAGATATCCGCACAGATACGCAGTATTTT. Translating it yields CASSQDIRTDTQYF.

CDR3 sequence: CASSSPGGRRPQHF. CDR3 nucleotide sequence: TGTGCCAGCAGTTCTCCGGGAGGTCGAAGGCCCCAGCATTTT. This sequence joins TRBV28 and TRBJ1-5; D is ambiguous. Between the trimmed V and J ends, which lost 4 bases and 9 bases, there was a span of 16 bases. Germline lookup yields CDR1 MDHEN and CDR2 SYDVKM. CDR3 length: 14 amino acids.

The rearrangement joins TRBV6-5 to TRBJ2-5, with unresolved D. CDR3 length: 15 residues. The V gene lost 1 base and the J gene lost 4 bases, with 13 bases spanning the gap. Per the germline V gene, CDR1 is MNHEY and CDR2 is SVGAGI. The CDR3 DNA follows: TGTGCCAGCAGTTACTTTGACTCCACGGGAGAGACCCAGTACTTC. Protein sequence: CASSYFDSTGETQYF.

This clone was recorded a few times. The rearrangement joins TRBV7-3 to TRBJ2-3; 13 nucleotides match TRBD2. The CDR3 consists of 16 residues. V was pared by 4 bases and J by 4 bases, with 5 bases of the junction left unmatched. CDR1 and CDR2 (germline): SGHTA, FQGTGA. The CDR3: CASSSGLAGVADTQYF. The CDR3 DNA sequence: TGTGCCAGCAGCTCCGGACTAGCGGGAGTTGCAGATACGCAGTATTTT. Combining the CDR3 with reference TRBV7-3 and TRBJ2-3 gives the whole variable domain GAGVSQTPSNKVTEKGKYVELRCDPISGHTALYWYRQSLGQGPEFLIYFQGTGAADDSGLPNDRFFAVRPEGSVSTLKIQRTERGDSAVYLCASSSGLAGVADTQYFGPGTRLTVL.

The chain links TRBV5-6 to TRBJ2-2, with no clear D. CDR3 length: 16 residues. V gave up 4 bases and J gave up 0 bases, with 13 bases separating them. Germline V gene lookup returns CDR1 SGHDT and CDR2 YYEEEE. The CDR3 DNA reads TGTGCCAGCAGCCCCCTACCCTCCTCGAACACCGGGGAGCTGTTTTTT. It codes for CASSPLPSSNTGELFF.